One and the same sample provided the 2 T cell receptor beta chains below, sequenced in a study of regulatory T cells in long-lasting Graves disease listed by TCRdb under 2021. According to the study, the label for this sample's time point signals: newly diagnosed GD, antithyroid drugs for less than 3 months. For both TCR sequencing and RNA sequencing, RNA was extracted from PBMCs in TRIzol. Libraries were made using multiplex PCR. TCRdb shows the sequencer as Illumina HiSeq 4000. To build TCR beta libraries, CDR3 regions were amplified by Arm-PCR using iRepertoire HTBI primers. Through fastp at Q25 and MiXCR, TCRdb rebuilt clones from the public reads, retaining in-frame beta chains. Every CDR3 protein is listed once, alongside the most common genes and DNA of its rows. The sample yields hundreds of thousands of distinct CDR3 sequences; around 15% were counted once. Around 13% of the sample is in the top ten clones.

This sample also belongs to another study, concerning T cells in Graves' hyperthyroidism and ophthalmopathy.

Sequenced material: peripheral blood mononuclear cells (PBMCs), taken at new diagnosis, from a patient treated with antithyroid drugs. Receptors originate from a young man with Graves disease. Donor details come from another sample of the same person, matched by shared clones.

This clonotype was recorded many times. This chain connects TRBV18 to TRBJ2-5; D is possibly TRBD2 (5 bases). The germline V gene encodes CDR1 KGHSH and CDR2 LQKENI. The CDR3 is made up of 16 amino acids. V was cut by 4 bases and J by 4 bases, with 19 bases left in between. In DNA, the CDR3 is TGTGCCAGCTCACGAAGAGACTCAGGCGGAGGAGAGACCCAGTACTTC. It yields the protein CASSRRDSGGGETQYF.

V usage is TRBV7-3 and J usage is TRBJ2-1; 9 bases align to TRBD2. Germline CDR1 SGHTA, CDR2 FQGTGA. CDR3 size: 15 residues. V trimming: 1 base; J trimming: 6 bases; junction bases outside the gene matches: 4. CDR3: CASSLSGRDVNEQFF. Here the CDR3 DNA reads TGTGCCAGCAGCTTAAGCGGGAGGGACGTCAATGAGCAGTTCTTC.